Listed below are T cell receptor beta chains from one sample, sequenced in a study of blood T cell repertoires in COVID-19. Libraries were prepared by immunoSEQ multiplex PCR; TCRdb keeps only in-frame clonotypes and omits some of them. The sample holds about 200,000 clones, 70% to 90% seen once. Sequencing was performed on PBMCs or T cells enriched from blood (not recorded which). The receptors originated from a man in his thirties or forties who had recovered from COVID-19. Both conserved end residues are part of each CDR3. The D gene is left open where the match is weak. A row's size may be missing; if present it is once, few, many or a size class.

>TRBJ1-1|TRBV30|TRBD1|.|15
CAWSAWQGEYTEAFF
TGTGCCTGGAGTGCATGGCAGGGGGAATACACTGAAGCTTTCTTT
>TRBJ1-1|TRBV6-6|.|once|11
CASRQGAEAFF
TGTGCCAGCAGACAGGGCGCTGAAGCTTTCTTT
>TRBJ1-3|TRBV19|TRBD1|.|15
CASSTGGSSGNTIYF
TGTGCCAGTAGTACAGGGGGAAGCTCTGGAAACACCATATATTTT
>TRBJ1-2|TRBV10-3|.|.|17
CAISEEERLLTRGRYTF
TGTGCCATCAGTGAAGAGGAACGTCTTCTCACCCGAGGGCGCTACACCTTC
>TRBJ1-4|TRBV6-5|.|.|13
CASRMGPNEKLFF
TGTGCCAGCAGGATGGGGCCTAATGAAAAACTGTTTTTT
>TRBJ2-6|TRBV9|TRBD1|.|15
CASSSQGAGANVLTF
TGTGCCAGCAGCTCCCAGGGGGCTGGGGCCAACGTCCTGACTTTC
>TRBJ2-1|TRBV14|.|once|11
CASSQRREQFF
TGTGCCAGCAGCCAACGTCGTGAGCAGTTCTTC
>TRBJ2-1|TRBV7-9|TRBD2|.|15
CASSYGLAGDNEQFF
TGTGCCAGCAGCTATGGACTAGCGGGAGACAATGAGCAGTTCTTC
>TRBJ1-5|TRBV27|.|medium-sized|17
CASSLRGIRSSNQPQHF
TGTGCCAGCAGTTTACGCGGGATAAGGTCTAGCAATCAGCCCCAGCATTTT
>TRBJ2-7|TRBV15|TRBD1|.|15
CATSRGDRGIYEQYF
TGTGCCACCAGCCGTGGGGACAGGGGGATCTACGAGCAGTACTTC
>TRBJ1-1|TRBV6-6|.|.|16
CASSYPFGGGNTEAFF
TGTGCCAGCAGTTACCCGTTTGGCGGGGGGAACACTGAAGCTTTCTTT
>TRBJ2-3|TRBV9|TRBD2|.|16
CASSVVRLAGGDTQYF
TGTGCCAGCAGCGTAGTCAGGCTAGCGGGAGGCGATACGCAGTATTTT
>TRBJ2-7|TRBV5-4|.|.|15
CASSPPLGASYEQYF
TGTGCCAGCAGCCCTCCGCTGGGGGCGTCCTACGAGCAGTACTTC
>TRBJ1-1|TRBV11-3|.|.|18
CASSPLPRTGFGNTEAFF
TGTGCCAGCAGCCCGCTTCCGCGAACAGGCTTCGGGAACACTGAAGCTTTCTTT
>TRBJ1-1|TRBV28|.|.|13
CASSLPGRTEAFF
TGTGCCAGCAGTTTACCCGGGAGGACTGAAGCTTTCTTT
>TRBJ1-4|TRBV18|TRBD1|.|14
CASSPPGQAEKLFF
TGTGCCAGCTCACCACCCGGACAGGCTGAAAAACTGTTTTTT
>TRBJ2-5|TRBV30|TRBD2|.|11
CAWRSGTREYF
TGTGCCTGGAGGTCCGGGACTAGAGAGTACTTC